This T cell receptor (beta chain) was documented in a study of identifying expanded T cells in peripheral blood (dated by TCRdb to between 2018 and 2020). Looking at the study overall: Separate aliquots of the same genomic DNA pool were sequenced to produce technical replicates, and four replicates were compared in pairs.

Findings and caveats that apply to the study as a whole: In all healthy donors, the variance in clone template counts between samples taken around 2 weeks apart rose significantly as total template count increased. Across all healthy-donor time intervals, the beta-binomial model significantly cut both the number of clones called differentially abundant and the false-positive rate. It was expected by the authors that biological variance in healthy repertoires might increase further over much longer intervals, such as months to years. The binomial model flagged roughly 1.2 differentially abundant clones between technical replicates but about 15 over roughly two weeks and roughly 19 over about four weeks.

No immune events such as infections were documented for the healthy donors during the collection period. To calibrate time-dependent variance in a beta-binomial model of T-cell clone differential abundance, blood repertoires from healthy donors were used as a training cohort. There were roughly 10 healthy donors in the training cohort, of whom 3 were female and 7 were male. An age range of about 29 to 65 years, with an average of around 42 years, was recorded for the donors. Obtained from a commercial supplier, whole blood was collected from each healthy donor at three time points set around 2 weeks apart. Genomic DNA was extracted from unsorted whole blood for immunosequencing. The immunoSEQ Assay, which relies on bias-controlled multiplex PCR amplification of genomic DNA, was used to profile TCRbeta CDR3 regions. On the authors' methods: The absolute abundance of each unique TCRbeta CDR3 region was quantified after sequences were collapsed and filtered. Differential abundance was tested with two models: a binomial (Fisher-equivalent) model and a beta-binomial model that adds time-dependent variance fitted from healthy donors. Clones with fewer than 5 combined templates were removed, and differential abundance was called for clones with a Benjamini-Hochberg FDR below 0.01. Using the form v = (b*log(k)+a)^2, the beta-binomial variance was modeled as a function of the total template count across the two samples. The clones in this table, taken by TCRdb from immuneACCESS, are in-frame only. Not every clone is retained; where verified, under half of the shortfall comes from an unresolved V gene, and the cause of the rest is unknown. V and J calls and clone size are given by that table; D and trimming were obtained from the DNA. The sample records approximately 120,000 clones, about 88% of which are singletons. The ten biggest clones cover 7% to 9% of the sample.

This clone was seen only once. The target of this receptor is not known. Nothing much larger sits one base from this clone, and base qualities are not available. CDR1 is given as ENHRY and CDR2 as SYGVKD, both from the germline V gene. The CDR3, from cysteine to phenylalanine, totals 14 residues. Of the read, only the CDR3 DNA is kept; its 42 bases are in frame from base 1. Deletion took 5 bases off V and 1 base off J, with a span of 11 bases between the germline ends. Specimen: blood. The clonotype comes from a person aged 18 to 75 in good health. The rearrangement combines TRBV10-3 with TRBJ1-1; TRBD1 is a possible D gene, resting on 5 matching bases. The DNA reads TGTGCCATCAGTATCAGGGAGGAGAACACTGAAGCTTTCTTT. This translates into CAISIREENTEAFF.